The 25 T cell receptor beta chains presented below share a single source sample, sequenced in a study of T cell responses to AZD1222 COVID-19 vaccine. Profiled with immunoSEQ multiplex PCR; TCRdb holds only in-frame clones, not every one. The table lists some 140,000 clones, around 89% of them singletons. The sequencing here drew on peripheral blood, taken 28 days after the second AZD1222 dose. All receptors come from an adult who received the AZD1222 COVID-19 vaccine.

The chain employs TRBV6-5 and TRBJ2-7, with a weak D call TRBD2 (5 bases). The CDR3 is made up of 13 amino acids. Trimming removed 8 bases from V and 5 bases from J, with 16 bases in between. Germline V gene lookup returns CDR1 MNHEY and CDR2 SVGAGI. CDR3 sequence: CASSPPGIDEQYF. CDR3 DNA sequence: TGTGCCAGCTCACCGCCGGGAATAGACGAGCAGTACTTC.

The rearrangement joins TRBV5-4 to TRBJ2-3; no definite D call. Trimming took 2 bases from V and 4 from J, leaving 8 bases between them. In germline, CDR1 is SGHNT, CDR2 YYREEE (reference sequence). CDR3 length: 13 amino acids. CDR3 nucleotides: TGTGCCAGCAGCTTAATGGCCTCAGATACGCAGTATTTT. Its translation: CASSLMASDTQYF.

The chain couples TRBV28 to TRBJ1-4, with 9 bases identical to TRBD1. V lost 4 bases to trimming and J lost 5 bases; unmatched junction nucleotides: 5. Germline loops: CDR1 MDHEN, CDR2 SYDVKM. The CDR3 runs 15 residues. The CDR3 DNA is TGTGCCAGCAGTTACATCACAGGGGGCAATGAAAAACTGTTTTTT. Its protein product is CASSYITGGNEKLFF.

The chain couples TRBV7-9 to TRBJ2-2, with D possibly matching TRBD2 (5 bases). This CDR3 is 15 amino acids long. Germline V lookup: CDR1 SEHNR, CDR2 FQNEAQ (reference sequence). V lost 5 bases, J lost 1 base, and 11 bases lay in between. As DNA, the CDR3 is TGTGCCAGCAGCCCCAGGAGGCTGAACACCGGGGAGCTGTTTTTT. Its protein is CASSPRRLNTGELFF.

The J gene is TRBJ1-6, the V gene TRBV2; 9 nucleotides agree with TRBD1. Per the germline V gene, CDR1 is SNHLY and CDR2 is FYNNEI. J was trimmed by 7 bases and V by 6 bases; bases with no gene match: 4. The CDR3 spans 14 residues. CDR3 DNA: TGTGCCAGCAGACAGGACAGGGGCAATTCACCCCTCCACTTT. Encoded protein: CASRQDRGNSPLHF. The full variable domain, its missing parts supplied by reference TRBV2 and TRBJ1-6, is EPEVTQTPSHQVTQMGQEVILRCVPISNHLYFYWYRQILGQKVEFLVSFYNNEISEKSEIFDDQFSVERPDGSNFTLKIRSTKLEDSAMYFCASRQDRGNSPLHFGNGTRLTVT.

V usage is TRBV7-2 and J usage is TRBJ1-5; TRBD1 matches 8 bases. V lost 5 bases and J lost 1; bases outside the gene matches: 7. Per the germline V gene, CDR1 is SGHTA and CDR2 is FQGNSA. This CDR3 is built from 16 residues. CDR3 sequence: CASSLTGGESNQPQHF. The CDR3 nucleotides read TGTGCCAGCAGCCTTACAGGGGGTGAGAGCAATCAGCCCCAGCATTTT.

J is TRBJ1-1 and V is TRBV12-3 or TRBV12-4; D not resolved. The CDR3 runs to 12 residues. V gave up 8 bases and J gave up 0 bases, with 7 bases separating them. Written as DNA, the CDR3 is TGTGCCAGCTCACAGTTGAACACTGAAGCTTTCTTT. The encoded protein is CASSQLNTEAFF.

The chain has TRBV19 and TRBJ1-1; 9 nucleotides align to TRBD1. The germline CDR1 and CDR2 sequences are LNHDA and SQIVND (reference sequence). Germline trimming cut 5 bases from V and 5 bases from J; bases unmatched to any gene: 6. The CDR3 is made up of 14 amino acids. In nucleotides, the CDR3 is TGTGCCAGTAGTTCACAGGGGGCATGGACTGAAGCTTTCTTT. Its translation is CASSSQGAWTEAFF.

The chain recombines TRBV7-3 with TRBJ2-2; TRBD1 agrees at 8 bases. Trimming cost V 4 bases and J 1 base; bases outside gene matches: 5. The CDR3 sequence is 16 residues long. Looked up from germline, CDR1 is SGHTA and CDR2 is FQGTGA. The DNA of the CDR3 is TGTGCCAGCAGCTCCCTGGGGACAGGGAACACCGGGGAGCTGTTTTTT. The encoded protein is CASSSLGTGNTGELFF.

The V gene is TRBV30, the J gene TRBJ2-2; possible D gene TRBD2, 6 bases. The ends were cut back, 0 bases at V and 7 bases at J, with 9 bases in the middle. The CDR3 extends over 13 amino acids. Per germline, CDR1 GTSNPN and CDR2 SVGIG (reference sequence). The chain's CDR3 is CAWSVLANGELFF. The CDR3 DNA sequence: TGTGCCTGGAGTGTGCTAGCGAACGGGGAGCTGTTTTTT.

The chain links TRBV25-1 to TRBJ1-2; a weak D match, TRBD1 (6 bases). Germline V gene data show CDR1 as MGHDK and CDR2 as SYGVNS. The CDR3 length is 13 residues. Trimming took 7 bases from V and 4 from J, leaving 13 bases between them. Here the CDR3 DNA reads TGTGCCAGCACCTCTATAGGGGGCTATGGCTACACCTTC. Translated, it gives CASTSIGGYGYTF.

This chain connects TRBV19 to TRBJ1-2; the D gene is possibly TRBD1 (6 bases). There are 16 residues in the CDR3. V was cut by 6 bases and J by 0 bases, with 17 bases left in between. Germline CDR1 reads LNHDA; CDR2 reads SQIVND (reference sequence). For the CDR3, the DNA is TGTGCCAGTAGCTACGGATCCGGGACAACTAACTATGGCTACACCTTC. This codes for CASSYGSGTTNYGYTF.

J is TRBJ1-1 and V is TRBV7-2, with D perhaps TRBD1 (5 bases). Germline-derived CDR1 and CDR2 are SGHTA and FQGNSA. V gave up 5 bases and J gave up 5 bases, with 15 bases separating them. The CDR3 loop spans 14 amino acids. The CDR3 DNA reads TGTGCCAGCAGCGCCCAAGAGGGGCGGACTGAAGCTTTCTTT. Translation gives CASSAQEGRTEAFF.

The V call is TRBV21-1, the J call TRBJ2-5; the table assigns TRBD1, which was not confirmed against the DNA. TRBV21-1 is designated a pseudogene. The CDR3 has 14 amino acids. The CDR3 spells CASLRVLPQETQYF. In DNA, the CDR3 is TGTGCCAGTCTCAGGGTTCTCCCACAAGAGACCCAGTACTTC.

This chain connects TRBV7-6 to TRBJ1-4, with 7 positions matching TRBD1. The germline V gene encodes CDR1 SGHVS and CDR2 FNYEAQ. The V and J ends lost 1 base and 4 bases, in that order; junction bases with no gene match: 9. The CDR3 is 17 amino acids. The CDR3 spells CASSLGRQGGFNEKLFF. The DNA for the CDR3 is TGTGCCAGCAGCTTAGGCAGACAGGGCGGTTTTAATGAAAAACTGTTTTTT.

The rearrangement links TRBV7-3 to TRBJ1-2; weak D call: TRBD1 (5 bases). The V gene's germline CDR1 is SGHTA and CDR2 FQGTGA. The germline V and J ends were trimmed by 5 bases and 8 bases, with 18 bases remaining between them. CDR3 length: 14 residues. The CDR3 is CASSPLGGERGYTF. As DNA, the CDR3 is TGTGCCAGCAGCCCACTGGGAGGGGAGAGAGGCTACACCTTC. Based on the CDR3 plus reference TRBV7-3 and TRBJ1-2, the full variable domain is GAGVSQTPSNKVTEKGKYVELRCDPISGHTALYWYRQSLGQGPEFLIYFQGTGAADDSGLPNDRFFAVRPEGSVSTLKIQRTERGDSAVYLCASSPLGGERGYTFGSGTRLTVV.

V usage is TRBV10-1 and J usage is TRBJ1-1; unclear D gene. Trimming took 4 bases from V and 0 from J, leaving 6 bases between them. There are 13 residues in the CDR3. Germline V gene sequence: CDR1 WNHNN, CDR2 SYGVQD (reference sequence). The CDR3 loop is CASSGGLNTEAFF. CDR3 nucleotides: TGCGCCAGCAGTGGAGGGCTGAACACTGAAGCTTTCTTT.

This chain connects TRBV10-1 to TRBJ1-1; maybe TRBD1 (6 bases). The CDR3 is 15 residues long. Germline CDR1 reads WNHNN; CDR2 reads SYGVQD (reference sequence). V lost 0 bases, J lost 3 bases, and 11 bases lay in between. CDR3 DNA sequence: TGCGCCAGCAGTGAGTCGACCCCAGGGGACACTGAAGCTTTCTTT. This gives the protein CASSESTPGDTEAFF.

A remark on this clone: The same CDR3 is also encoded by other DNA sequences in this sample. V gene TRBV18 combines with J gene TRBJ2-7; D ambiguous. Germline V gene lookup returns CDR1 KGHSH and CDR2 LQKENI. The CDR3 totals 13 residues. Trimming stripped 0 bases from V and 0 bases from J, with 3 bases between. DNA for the CDR3: TGTGCCAGCTCACCACCGAGCTCCTACGAGCAGTACTTC. Its protein product is CASSPPSSYEQYF.

The CDR3 nucleotides read TGTGCCAGCAGTTATACACCCGACCCCTACGAGCAGTACTTC. Protein: CASSYTPDPYEQYF. This chain uses TRBV5-5 with TRBJ2-7, with D uncertain. V gave up 5 bases and J gave up 2 bases, with 14 bases separating them. CDR3 size: 14 residues. Germline loops: CDR1 SGHKS, CDR2 YYEKEE (reference sequence). The complete variable domain, with remaining parts taken from reference TRBV5-5 and TRBJ2-7, reads DAGVTQSPTHLIKTRGQQVTLRCSPISGHKSVSWYQQVLGQGPQFIFQYYEKEERGRGNFPDRFSARQFPNYSSELNVNALLLGDSALYLCASSYTPDPYEQYFGPGTRLTVT.

The chain has TRBV6-1 and TRBJ1-2; a weak D match, TRBD1 (5 bases). Germline V gives CDR1 MNHNS, CDR2 SASEGT. Deletions cut 0 bases from V and 8 bases from J, with 13 bases between. This CDR3 comprises 14 residues. The CDR3 loop reads CASSEAINEGGYTF. CDR3 DNA: TGTGCCAGCAGTGAAGCGATAAACGAGGGGGGCTACACCTTC.

This clone was counted once. The J gene is TRBJ1-6, the V gene TRBV4-2; D ambiguous. This CDR3 contains 14 residues. Germline V gene sequence: CDR1 LGHNA, CDR2 YNFKEQ. Trimming pared 4 bases from V and 4 bases from J, leaving 8 bases between. The CDR3 DNA reads TGTGCCAGCAGCCCCCGAGAGTATAATTCACCCCTCCACTTT. Amino acid sequence: CASSPREYNSPLHF.

The V and J genes are TRBV6-6 and TRBJ1-5, with D tentatively TRBD1 (6 bases). Trimming removed 4 bases at V and 6 bases at J, with 13 bases between. In germline, CDR1 is MNHNY, CDR2 SVGAGI (reference sequence). This CDR3 spans 14 amino acids. The DNA for the CDR3 is TGTGCCAGCAGTTTGCCAGGGACAAGTCAGCCCCAGCATTTT. Residues: CASSLPGTSQPQHF.

The rearrangement uses TRBV29-1 and TRBJ2-5; the D gene could be TRBD1 or TRBD2 (6 bases each). This CDR3 spans 13 amino acids. Germline loops: CDR1 SQVTM, CDR2 ANQGSEA. Trimming took 4 bases from V and 4 from J, leaving 13 bases between them. The chain's CDR3 is CSVASGAGETQYF. CDR3 nucleotide sequence: TGCAGCGTTGCTTCGGGGGCGGGAGAGACCCAGTACTTC.

This chain joins TRBV7-9 and TRBJ1-2; TRBD1 agrees at 8 bases. Germline V gives CDR1 SEHNR, CDR2 FQNEAQ (reference sequence). Unmatched junction bases numbered 15, after V lost 1 base and J lost 5 bases. This CDR3 comprises 18 residues. CDR3 sequence (DNA): TGTGCCAGCAGCTTAGACTACGACAGGGGCGGACTGAAGTATGGCTACACCTTC. Encoded protein: CASSLDYDRGGLKYGYTF.